The source of this T cell receptor beta chain is a study of blood T cell repertoires in COVID-19. Across the whole study: Material from acute and convalescent COVID-19 was sourced from the United States, Italy and Spain.

Study members were between about 18 and 95 years old and lived in over 20 US regions. Cohorts were determined from participant-reported clinical history. The J segment lost 6 bases and the V segment lost 5 bases, leaving 5 bases of the junction unmatched. The germline V gene has CDR1 SGHAT and CDR2 FQNNGV. The CDR3 is made up of 13 amino acids. This clone has more than one count but fewer than ten. Original handling: Estimation of nucleated cell counts was performed using reference gene primer amplification. Profiled with immunoSEQ multiplex PCR; TCRdb holds only in-frame clones, not every one. The V and J calls and clone size are taken from that table; D and trimming were inferred from the DNA. The repertoire holds approximately 450,000 clones, with about 85% as singletons.

Sequenced input: PBMCs or T cells enriched from blood (not recorded which). The TCR sequence derives from a woman between 18 and 29 years old with acute COVID-19. The J gene is TRBJ2-7, the V gene TRBV11-2; 9 positions match TRBD2. CDR3 sequence: CASSHSGSGEQYF. The DNA of the CDR3 is TGTGCCAGCAGCCATAGCGGGAGCGGCGAGCAGTACTTC.